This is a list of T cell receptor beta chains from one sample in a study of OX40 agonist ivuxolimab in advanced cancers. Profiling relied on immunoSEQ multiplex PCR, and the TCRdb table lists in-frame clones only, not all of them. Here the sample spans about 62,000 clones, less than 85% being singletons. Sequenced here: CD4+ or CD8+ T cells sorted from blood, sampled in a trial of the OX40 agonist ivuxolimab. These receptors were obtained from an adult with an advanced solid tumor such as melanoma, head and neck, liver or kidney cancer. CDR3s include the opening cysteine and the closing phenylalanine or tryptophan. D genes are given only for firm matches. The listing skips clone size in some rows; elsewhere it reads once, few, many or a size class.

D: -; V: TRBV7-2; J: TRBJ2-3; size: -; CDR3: CASSLNVVDRDTQYF; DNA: TGTGCCAGCAGCTTAAACGTCGTAGACAGGGATACGCAGTATTTT
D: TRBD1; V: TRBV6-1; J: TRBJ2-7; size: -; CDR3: CASSAGTGIYEQYF; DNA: TGTGCCAGCAGCGCCGGGACAGGAATCTACGAGCAGTACTTC
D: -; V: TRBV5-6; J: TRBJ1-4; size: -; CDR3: CASSLRGTGTEKLFF; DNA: TGTGCCAGCAGCTTGCGGGGTACAGGGACTGAAAAACTGTTTTTT
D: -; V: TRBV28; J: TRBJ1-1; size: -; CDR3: CASSLAPAEAFF; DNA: TGTGCCAGCAGTTTAGCCCCCGCTGAAGCTTTCTTT
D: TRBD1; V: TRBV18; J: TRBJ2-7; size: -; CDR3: CASSPLGQRSYEQYF; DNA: TGTGCCAGCTCACCACTGGGACAGCGCTCCTACGAGCAGTACTTC
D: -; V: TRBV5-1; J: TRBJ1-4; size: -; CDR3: CASSLGPSGTNEKLFF; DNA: TGCGCCAGCAGCTTGGGGCCTTCTGGCACTAATGAAAAACTGTTTTTT
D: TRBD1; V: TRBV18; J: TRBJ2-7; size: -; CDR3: CASSPPWGQGAYEQYF; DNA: TGTGCCAGCTCACCACCGTGGGGACAGGGGGCCTACGAGCAGTACTTC
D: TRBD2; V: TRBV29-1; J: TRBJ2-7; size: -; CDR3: CSVSSGSSEWYF; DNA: TGCAGCGTTTCTAGCGGAAGCTCCGAGTGGTACTTC
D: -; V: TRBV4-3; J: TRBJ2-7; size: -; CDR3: CASSQEAPTVEQYF; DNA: TGCGCCAGCAGCCAAGAGGCCCCTACGGTAGAGCAGTACTTC
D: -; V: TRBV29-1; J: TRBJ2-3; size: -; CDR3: CSVLRTVTSTDTQYF; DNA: TGCAGCGTACTTAGGACAGTAACTAGCACAGATACGCAGTATTTT
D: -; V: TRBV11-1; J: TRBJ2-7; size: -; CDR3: CASSPPAGALYEQYF; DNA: TGTGCCAGCAGCCCCCCGGCAGGGGCTCTCTACGAGCAGTACTTC
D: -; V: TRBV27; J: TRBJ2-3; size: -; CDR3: CASSGSGGLPDTQYF; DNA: TGTGCCAGCAGTGGAAGTGGGGGATTGCCAGATACGCAGTATTTT
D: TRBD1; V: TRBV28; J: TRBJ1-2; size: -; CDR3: CASYRTGSSYGYTF; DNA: TGTGCCAGCTACCGGACAGGGAGTTCCTATGGCTACACCTTC
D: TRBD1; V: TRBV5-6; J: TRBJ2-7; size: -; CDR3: CASSLVTGEFPYEQYF; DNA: TGTGCCAGCAGCTTGGTTACAGGGGAGTTTCCCTACGAGCAGTACTTC
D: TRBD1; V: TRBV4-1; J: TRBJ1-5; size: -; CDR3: CASSQGTGGNQPQHF; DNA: TGCGCCAGCAGCCAAGGGACAGGGGGCAATCAGCCCCAGCATTTT
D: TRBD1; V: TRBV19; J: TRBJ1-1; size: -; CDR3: CASSIVGQSNTEAFF; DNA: TGTGCCAGTAGTATAGTGGGACAGTCGAACACTGAAGCTTTCTTT
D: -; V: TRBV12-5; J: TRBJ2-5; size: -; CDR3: CASGLVETQYF; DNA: TGTGCTAGTGGTTTGGTTGAGACCCAGTACTTC
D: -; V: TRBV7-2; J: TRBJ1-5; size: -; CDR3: CASSEEDQPQHF; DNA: TGTGCTAGCAGCGAGGAGGATCAGCCCCAGCATTTT
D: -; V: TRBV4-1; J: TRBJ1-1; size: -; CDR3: CASSQDWGYTEAFF; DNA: TGCGCCAGCAGCCAAGATTGGGGTTACACTGAAGCTTTCTTT
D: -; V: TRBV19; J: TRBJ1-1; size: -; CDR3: CASSIARGTNEAFF; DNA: TGTGCCAGTAGTATTGCAAGGGGTACAAACGAAGCTTTCTTT
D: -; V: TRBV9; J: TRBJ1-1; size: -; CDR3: CASINRTLLPNFTEAFF; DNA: TGTGCCAGCATCAACAGGACACTTCTTCCCAACTTCACTGAAGCTTTCTTT
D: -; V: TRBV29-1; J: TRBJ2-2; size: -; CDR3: CSVAPPRPGETGELFF; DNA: TGCAGCGTTGCTCCCCCCCGGCCCGGGGAGACCGGGGAGCTGTTTTTT
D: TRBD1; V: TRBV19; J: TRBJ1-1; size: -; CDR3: CASSIAGGTEAFF; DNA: TGTGCCAGTAGTATAGCAGGGGGCACTGAAGCTTTCTTT
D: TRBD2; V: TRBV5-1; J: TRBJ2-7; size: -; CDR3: CASSLALSGGYYEQYF; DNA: TGCGCCAGCAGCTTGGCCCTCAGCGGGGGCTACTACGAGCAGTACTTC
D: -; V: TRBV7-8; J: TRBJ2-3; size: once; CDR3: CASSLGRTRGADTQYF; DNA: TGTGCCAGCAGCTTAGGTCGGACTAGGGGGGCAGATACGCAGTATTTT
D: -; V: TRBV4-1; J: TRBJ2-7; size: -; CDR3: CASSRSLEYEQYF; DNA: TGCGCCAGCAGCCGAAGCTTGGAATACGAGCAGTACTTC
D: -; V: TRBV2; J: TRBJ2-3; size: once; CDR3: CASTKGQNTDTQYF; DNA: TGTGCCAGCACCAAAGGACAGAATACAGATACGCAGTATTTT
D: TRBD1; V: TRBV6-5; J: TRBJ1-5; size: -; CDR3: CASSYIGQGNQPQHF; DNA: TGTGCCAGCAGTTACATAGGACAGGGCAATCAGCCCCAGCATTTT